This T cell receptor beta chain comes out of a study of OX40 agonist ivuxolimab in advanced cancers. Germline loops: CDR1 MNHEY, CDR2 SVGAGI. This CDR3 region has 15 residues. Trimming removed 2 bases from V and 6 bases from J; junction bases left unmatched: 9. Assay: immunoSEQ multiplex PCR; the TCRdb copy retains only in-frame clones and omits some. The sample lists approximately 77,000 clones; roughly nine tenths were seen once. Sequenced material: CD4+ or CD8+ T cells sorted from blood, taken in a trial of the OX40 agonist ivuxolimab. This TCR derives from an adult with an advanced solid tumor such as melanoma, head and neck, liver or kidney cancer. The chain combines TRBV6-5 with TRBJ2-7, with 8 bases aligning to TRBD1. CDR3 coding DNA: TGTGCCAGCAGTTACGCCGGACAGGGTATTGGCGAGCAGTACTTC. Translation: CASSYAGQGIGEQYF.